This T cell receptor beta chain was retrieved from a study of Graves' ophthalmopathy and Graves' hyperthyroidism. The TCR beta CDR3 regions underwent amplification from RNA transcripts. Second-round multiplex PCR followed a first-round RT-PCR using HTBI primers. TCRdb recomputed calls from the multiplex PCR reads with MiXCR, one row per CDR3 protein. Of 500,000 to 700,000 distinct CDR3 sequences listed, 20% to 25% were seen once; the top ten hold around 6.9%. Germline loops: CDR1 LNHDA, CDR2 SQIVND (reference sequence). The length of the CDR3 is 14 residues. V dropped 7 bases and J dropped 0 bases, with 12 bases sitting between them. Stable hyperthyroidism referred to disease that showed no ophthalmopathy within 18 months of follow-up. Clinical symptoms, serum thyroxine, TRAb, thyroid ultrasound and orbital computed tomography determined diagnosis. What supplied the PBMCs was about 10 ml of fresh peripheral blood.

This clonotype was seen many times. V is TRBV19 and J is TRBJ2-5, with no clear D. Sequencing was done on a sample of peripheral blood. This sequence was found in a woman aged 18-30 years with stable Graves' hyperthyroidism. Some clones in this sample may be carry-over from other donors' samples. Here the CDR3 reads CASKGQPYQETQYF. DNA for the CDR3: TGTGCCAGTAAGGGCCAGCCGTACCAAGAGACCCAGTACTTC.